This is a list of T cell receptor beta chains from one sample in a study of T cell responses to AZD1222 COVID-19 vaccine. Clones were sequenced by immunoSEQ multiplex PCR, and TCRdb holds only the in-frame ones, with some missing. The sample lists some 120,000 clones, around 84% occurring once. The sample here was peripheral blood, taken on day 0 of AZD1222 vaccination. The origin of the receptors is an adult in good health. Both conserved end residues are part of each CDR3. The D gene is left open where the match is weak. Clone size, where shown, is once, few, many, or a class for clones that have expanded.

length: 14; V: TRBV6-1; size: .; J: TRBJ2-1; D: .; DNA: TGTGCCAGCAGTGACAGGGGAGGATGGAATGAGCAGTTCTTC; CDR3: CASSDRGGWNEQFF
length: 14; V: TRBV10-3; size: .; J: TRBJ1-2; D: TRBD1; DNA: TGTGCCATCAGTGAAGGGGGCGCGAACTATGGCTACACCTTC; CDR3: CAISEGGANYGYTF
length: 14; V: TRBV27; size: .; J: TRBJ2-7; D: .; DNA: TGTGCCAGCAGTCCTCATTTGAGGGCCTACGAGCAGTACTTC; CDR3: CASSPHLRAYEQYF
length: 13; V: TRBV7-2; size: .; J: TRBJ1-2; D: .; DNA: TGTGCCAGCAGCCAACAGGGTTTCTATGGCTACACCTTC; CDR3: CASSQQGFYGYTF
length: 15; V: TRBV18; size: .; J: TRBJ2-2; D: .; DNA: TGTGCCAGCTACCCGTCCGGGGGCATCACCGGGGAGCTGTTTTTT; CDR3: CASYPSGGITGELFF
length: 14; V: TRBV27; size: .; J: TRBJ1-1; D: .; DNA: TGTGCCAGCAAATTCGGTCGGGGAGAGGCAGAAGCTTTCTTT; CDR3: CASKFGRGEAEAFF
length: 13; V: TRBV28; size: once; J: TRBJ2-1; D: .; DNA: TGTGCCAGCAGTTTAGGTGGGTACAATGAGCAGTTCTTC; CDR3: CASSLGGYNEQFF
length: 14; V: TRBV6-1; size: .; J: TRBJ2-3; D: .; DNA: TGTGCCAGCACCAAGTCAGTAGGGACAGATACGCAGTATTTT; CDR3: CASTKSVGTDTQYF
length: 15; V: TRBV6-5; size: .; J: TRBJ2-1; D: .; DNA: TGTGCCAGCAGGGCCGGTCGGGGTGGGAGGTTTGAGCAGTTCTTC; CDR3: CASRAGRGGRFEQFF
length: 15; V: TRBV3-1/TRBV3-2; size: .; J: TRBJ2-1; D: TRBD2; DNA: TGTGCCAGCAGCCAAGGCGGGGGGGGCTACAATGAGCAGTTCTTC; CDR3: CASSQGGGGYNEQFF
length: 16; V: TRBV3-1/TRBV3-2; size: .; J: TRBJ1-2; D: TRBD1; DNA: TGTGCCAGCAGCCCCCCGTGGGGGACAGGGGTCTATGGCTACACCTTC; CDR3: CASSPPWGTGVYGYTF
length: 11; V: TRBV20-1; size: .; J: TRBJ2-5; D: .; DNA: TGCAGTGCGGGGTCCCAAGAGACCCAGTACTTC; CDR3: CSAGSQETQYF
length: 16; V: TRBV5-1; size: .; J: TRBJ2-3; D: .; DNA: TGCGCCAGCGGACAGCAGGCGGGGGTGAGCACAGATACGCAGTATTTT; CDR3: CASGQQAGVSTDTQYF
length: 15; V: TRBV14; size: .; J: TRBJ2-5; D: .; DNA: TGTGCCAGCAGCCAAGTTCAGAGACTCTGGGAGACCCAGTACTTC; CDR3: CASSQVQRLWETQYF
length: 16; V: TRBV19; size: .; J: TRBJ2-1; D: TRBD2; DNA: TGTGCCAGTAGTATAGGTCCTGGACGGGGGGACAATGAGCAGTTCTTC; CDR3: CASSIGPGRGDNEQFF
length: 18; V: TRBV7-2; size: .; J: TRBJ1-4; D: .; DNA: TGTGCCAGCAGCTTAGCCTTACAGGGTGTAGCAACTAATGAAAAACTGTTTTTT; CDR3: CASSLALQGVATNEKLFF
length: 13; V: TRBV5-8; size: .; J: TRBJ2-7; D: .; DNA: TGTGCCAGCAGCTTTCAGGGCGGGAACGAGCAGTACTTC; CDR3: CASSFQGGNEQYF
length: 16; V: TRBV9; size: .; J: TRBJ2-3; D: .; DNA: TGTGCCAGCAGCGTAGATGCCGGGACGTCAACAGATACGCAGTATTTT; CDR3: CASSVDAGTSTDTQYF
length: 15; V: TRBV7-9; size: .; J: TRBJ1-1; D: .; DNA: TGTGCCAGCAGCCTCGGGGCCGCCCGGGCCACTGAAGCTTTCTTT; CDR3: CASSLGAARATEAFF
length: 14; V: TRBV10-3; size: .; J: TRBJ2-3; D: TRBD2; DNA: TGTGCCATCAGGATAGCGGGAGAATCAGATACGCAGTATTTT; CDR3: CAIRIAGESDTQYF
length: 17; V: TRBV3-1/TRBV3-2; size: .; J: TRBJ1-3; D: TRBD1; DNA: TGTGCCAGCAGCCCTCGACAGGGCCCCTTTTCTGGAAACACCATATATTTT; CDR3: CASSPRQGPFSGNTIYF
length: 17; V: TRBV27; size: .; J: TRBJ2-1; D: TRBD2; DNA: TGTGCCAGCAGTTTATTGACTAGCGGGGGGCTATACAATGAGCAGTTCTTC; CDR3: CASSLLTSGGLYNEQFF
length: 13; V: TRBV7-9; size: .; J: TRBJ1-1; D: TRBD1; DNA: TGTGCCAGCAGCTTGGGACAGGAGACTGAAGCTTTCTTT; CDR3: CASSLGQETEAFF
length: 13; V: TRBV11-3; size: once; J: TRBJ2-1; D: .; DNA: TGTGCCAGCAGCCCAGGTACCTACAATGAGCAGTTCTTC; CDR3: CASSPGTYNEQFF
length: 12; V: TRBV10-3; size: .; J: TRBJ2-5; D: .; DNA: TGTTACCCGGGGGACAGACAAGAGACCCAGTACTTC; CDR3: CYPGDRQETQYF
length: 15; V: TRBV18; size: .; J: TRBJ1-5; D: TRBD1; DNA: TGTGCCAGCGCCGAGGTGGGACAGGGCGAACAGCCCCAGCATTTT; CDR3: CASAEVGQGEQPQHF
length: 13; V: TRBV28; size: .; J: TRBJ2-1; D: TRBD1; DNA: TGTGCCAGCAGTCCCCATGGGACAGGGTCGAAGTTCTTC; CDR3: CASSPHGTGSKFF
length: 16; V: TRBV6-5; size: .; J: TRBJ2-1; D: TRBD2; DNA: TGTGCCAGCAGTTACTACGCGGGGGTCCGTGGTAATGAGCAGTTCTTC; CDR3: CASSYYAGVRGNEQFF
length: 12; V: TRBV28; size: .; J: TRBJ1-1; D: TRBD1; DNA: TGTGCCAGCAGGTGGGGACAGGGAGACGCTTTCTTT; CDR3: CASRWGQGDAFF
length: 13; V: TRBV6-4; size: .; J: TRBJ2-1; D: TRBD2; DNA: TGTGCCAGCAGTTGGGCGGGAGAGAATGAGCAGTTCTTC; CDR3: CASSWAGENEQFF
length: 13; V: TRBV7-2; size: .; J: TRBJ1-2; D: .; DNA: TGTGCCAGCAGCTTAGATGGGGCGCCTGCCCGCACCTTC; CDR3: CASSLDGAPARTF
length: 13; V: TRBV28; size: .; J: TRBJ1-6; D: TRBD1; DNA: TGTGCCAGCCGTACAGGGGGCCATTCACCCCTCCACTTT; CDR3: CASRTGGHSPLHF
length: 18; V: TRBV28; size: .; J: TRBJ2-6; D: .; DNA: TGTGCCAGCAGTTTTGTCGACGGACGTGGGTCTGGGGCCAACGTCCTGACTTTC; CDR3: CASSFVDGRGSGANVLTF
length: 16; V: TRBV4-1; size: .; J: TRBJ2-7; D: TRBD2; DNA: TGCGCCAGCAGCCAAGGGGCGGGGGGCCGATACTACGAGCAGTACTTC; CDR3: CASSQGAGGRYYEQYF
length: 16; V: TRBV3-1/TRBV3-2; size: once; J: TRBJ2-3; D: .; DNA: TGTGCCAGCAGCCAAGGCGGGGGCCTCTCCGTAGGTACGCAGTATTTT; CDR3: CASSQGGGLSVGTQYF
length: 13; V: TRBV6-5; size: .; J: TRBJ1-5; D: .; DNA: TGTGCCAGCAGGGACCGGGGCAATCAGCCCCAGCATTTT; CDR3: CASRDRGNQPQHF
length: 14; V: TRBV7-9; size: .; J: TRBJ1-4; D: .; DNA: TGTGCCAGCAGCTTAGGGGGTAACAAGGAAAAACTGTTTTTT; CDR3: CASSLGGNKEKLFF
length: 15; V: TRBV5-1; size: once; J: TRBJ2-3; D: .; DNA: TGCGCCAGCACTCCAAAGAGGGATTACACAGATACGCAGTATTTT; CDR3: CASTPKRDYTDTQYF
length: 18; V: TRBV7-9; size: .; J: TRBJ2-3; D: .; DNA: TGTGCCAGCAGCACGCTTAAGACGGCACAAACTAGCACAGATACGCAGTATTTT; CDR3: CASSTLKTAQTSTDTQYF
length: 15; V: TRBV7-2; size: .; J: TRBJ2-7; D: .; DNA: TGTGCCAGCAGCTTAGCAGTGGGCAGGGGCTACGAGCAGTACTTC; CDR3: CASSLAVGRGYEQYF
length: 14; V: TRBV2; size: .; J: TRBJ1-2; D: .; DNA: TGTGCCAGCAGTGAGGGGTTTAATAACTATGGCTACACCTTC; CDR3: CASSEGFNNYGYTF
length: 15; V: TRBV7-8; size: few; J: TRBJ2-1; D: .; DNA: TGTGCCAGCAGCTTCAGGGGAAACTCCTACAATGAGCAGTTCTTC; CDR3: CASSFRGNSYNEQFF
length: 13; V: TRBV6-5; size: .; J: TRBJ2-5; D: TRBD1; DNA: TGTGCCAGCCTGGGACAGGGGGGAGAGACCCAGTACTTC; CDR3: CASLGQGGETQYF
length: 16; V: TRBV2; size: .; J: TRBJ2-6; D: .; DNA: TGTGCCAGCAGCCTAGACAGGCCCTCTGGGGCCAACGTCCTGACTTTC; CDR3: CASSLDRPSGANVLTF
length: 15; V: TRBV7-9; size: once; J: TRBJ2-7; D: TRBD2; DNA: TGTGCCGGGGGACTAGCGGGAGGCTTGCTCTACGAGCAGTACTTC; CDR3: CAGGLAGGLLYEQYF
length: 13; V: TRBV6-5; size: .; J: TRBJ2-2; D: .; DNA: TGTGCCAGCAGGGGTGCGAACACCGGGGAGCTGTTTTTT; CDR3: CASRGANTGELFF
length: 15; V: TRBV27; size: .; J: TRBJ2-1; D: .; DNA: TGTGCCAGCAGCAATAGGGGGGGCGCCTACAATGAGCAGTTCTTC; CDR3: CASSNRGGAYNEQFF
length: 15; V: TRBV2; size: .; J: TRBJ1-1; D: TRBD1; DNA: TGTGCCAGCAGTGACCGGCGAGGGGGCAACACTGAAGCTTTCTTT; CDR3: CASSDRRGGNTEAFF
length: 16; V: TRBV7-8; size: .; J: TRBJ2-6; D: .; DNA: TGTGCCAGCAGCTTAGCGACCGGGTCTGGGGCCAACGTCCTGACTTTC; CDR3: CASSLATGSGANVLTF
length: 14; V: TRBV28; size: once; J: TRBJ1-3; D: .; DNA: TGTGCCAGCAGTGCTACAATCGGGCGGGACACCATATATTTT; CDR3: CASSATIGRDTIYF
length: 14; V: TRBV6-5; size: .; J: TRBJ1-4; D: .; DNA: TGTGCCAGCAGTTCACAGGGTGGGAATGAAAAACTGTTTTTT; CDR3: CASSSQGGNEKLFF
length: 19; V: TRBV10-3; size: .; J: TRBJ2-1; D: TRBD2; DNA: TGTGCCATCAGCCCCGGGACTAGCGGGGCCCCAAGCTCCTACAATGAGCAGTTCTTC; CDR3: CAISPGTSGAPSSYNEQFF
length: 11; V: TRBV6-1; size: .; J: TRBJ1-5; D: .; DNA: TGTGCCAGCAGTGAAATTCAGCCCCAGCATTTT; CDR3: CASSEIQPQHF